One and the same sample provided the 17 T cell receptor beta chains below, sequenced in a study of CD8 T cells in ankylosing spondylitis. TCRdb analysed the 5' RACE reads with MiXCR anew, one entry per CDR3 protein. The data hold approximately 400,000 distinct CDR3 sequences, with more than 25% observed a single time. Their antigens remain unidentified. General study results and limits: Ankylosing spondylitis blood appeared to be characterized by a TCR beta motif of under ten highly homologous variants.

Material: blood, either unsorted or a sorted T cell fraction (not recorded which). The origin of the receptors is a male donor with ankylosing spondylitis.

The rearrangement links TRBV20-1 to TRBJ1-2; TRBD1 might be the D (6 bases). This CDR3 spans 11 amino acids. The germline V gene encodes CDR1 DFQATT and CDR2 SNEGSKA (reference sequence). Trimming shortened V by 4 bases and J by 8 bases, and 11 bases separated the two germline ends. CDR3 DNA: TGCAGTGCTACGACAGGCCGAGGCTACACCTTC. Protein sequence: CSATTGRGYTF.

The chain has TRBV11-3 and TRBJ2-5; D not resolved. V was pared by 7 bases and J by 1 base, with 10 bases between. The CDR3 consists of 13 residues. Germline CDR1 SGHNT, CDR2 YENEEA. The CDR3 bases are TGTGCCAGCACTGGAAACTCCCAAGAGACCCAGTACTTC. This encodes CASTGNSQETQYF.

V is TRBV15 and J is TRBJ2-1; the D is unclear. V lost 0 bases to trimming and J lost 0 bases, with 6 bases between them. Looked up from germline, CDR1 is LNHNV and CDR2 is YYDKDF (reference sequence). The CDR3 spans 15 residues. CDR3 in DNA: TGTGCCACCAGCAGAGAGCGGAACTCCTACAATGAGCAGTTCTTC. Its translation: CATSRERNSYNEQFF.

This chain connects TRBV20-1 to TRBJ1-5, with D unclear. CDR1 DFQATT and CDR2 SNEGSKA come from the germline V gene (reference sequence). This CDR3 contains 12 residues. The V and J ends lost 2 bases and 9 bases respectively, with 11 bases between them. CDR3: CSARRVRGPQHF. DNA for the CDR3: TGCAGTGCTAGAAGGGTACGGGGGCCCCAGCATTTT.

The table lists this clonotype with a count of one. This sequence joins TRBV5-1 and TRBJ2-2; 12 bases line up with TRBD2. V gave up 4 bases and J gave up 4 bases; unmatched junction bases: 2. The germline CDR1 and CDR2 sequences are SGHRS and YFSETQ. The CDR3 is 15 residues long. CDR3 bases: TGCGCCAGCAGCCGGACTAGCGGGACCACCGGGGAGCTGTTTTTT. Protein: CASSRTSGTTGELFF.

This clonotype is a singleton in its sample. The J gene is TRBJ2-5, the V gene TRBV7-2, with D perhaps TRBD1 or TRBD2 (5 bases each). In germline, CDR1 is SGHTA, CDR2 FQGNSA. This CDR3 is 12 amino acids long. The ends were cut back, 4 bases at V and 13 bases at J, with 16 bases in the middle. DNA for the CDR3: TGTGCCAGCAGCTCCCCTCCGGGACGCGGGTACTTC. Translating it yields CASSSPPGRGYF.

V gene TRBV11-3 combines with J gene TRBJ2-1; 12 bases map to TRBD2. Trimming at V came to 6 bases and at J to 8 bases, leaving 5 bases not matched to a gene. This CDR3 has 14 residues. Germline V gene data show CDR1 as SGHNT and CDR2 as YENEEA. DNA of the CDR3: TGTGCCAGCAGGCTAGCGGGAGGGCCTCATGAGCAGTTCTTC. Translating it yields CASRLAGGPHEQFF.

This chain joins TRBV10-3 and TRBJ2-6, with D tentatively TRBD2 (6 bases). There are 17 residues in the CDR3. Germline V gene lookup returns CDR1 ENHRY and CDR2 SYGVKD. V was clipped by 2 bases and J by 2 bases, with 13 bases between them. Here the CDR3 reads CAISERRGRAGANVLTF. In nucleotides, the CDR3 is TGTGCCATCAGTGAGAGGAGGGGCCGGGCTGGGGCCAACGTCCTGACTTTC.

This clonotype was picked up a small number of times. The CDR3 region has the DNA TGCAGTGCTAGACGCTTCAGGGGAGCGGAAGATACGCAGTATTTT. Translation: CSARRFRGAEDTQYF. The J gene is TRBJ2-3, the V gene TRBV20-1; possibly TRBD1 for D (6 bases). The germline CDR1 and CDR2 sequences are DFQATT and SNEGSKA (reference sequence). V dropped 2 bases and J dropped 5 bases, with 17 bases sitting between them. The CDR3 contains 15 residues.

V gene TRBV12-3 or TRBV12-4 combines with J gene TRBJ1-5; tentative D call: TRBD1 (6 bases). This CDR3 spans 18 amino acids. Trimming left V 5 bases short and J 6 bases short, with 26 bases between. CDR3 nucleotides: TGTGCCAGCAGTACCCGACAGCTGCCACTCGAGGGGGGTCAGCCCCAGCATTTT. Its translation is CASSTRQLPLEGGQPQHF.

The chain recombines TRBV29-1 with TRBJ1-3; no reliable D call. Germline CDR1 and CDR2: SQVTM and ANQGSEA. Trimming removed 4 bases at V and 0 bases at J, with 7 bases between. The CDR3 is 13 residues long. The CDR3 loop is CSVAGFSGNTIYF. CDR3 bases: TGCAGCGTTGCGGGGTTCTCTGGAAACACCATATATTTT.

The rearrangement joins TRBV20-1 to TRBJ2-7; no reliable D call. This CDR3 has 15 residues. Germline V gene data show CDR1 as DFQATT and CDR2 as SNEGSKA (reference sequence). Trimming took off 0 bases at V and 0 bases at J, with 12 bases between the two ends. The CDR3 DNA is TGCAGTGCTAGAGATCTTCGTAGGGACTCCTACGAGCAGTACTTC. Translating gives CSARDLRRDSYEQYF.

The chain is built from TRBV9 and TRBJ2-1; 9 nucleotides match TRBD2. The CDR3 loop spans 15 amino acids. J was trimmed by 7 bases and V by 3 bases; bases with no gene match: 8. Germline CDR1 is SGDLS and CDR2 is YYNGEE. The CDR3, as DNA: TGTGCCAGCAGCGGGGGGACTAGCAGATTGAATGAGCAGTTCTTC. Encoded protein: CASSGGTSRLNEQFF.

This clonotype appeared a few times. The chain is built from TRBV20-1 and TRBJ2-1; D not certain. V lost 0 bases to trimming and J lost 6 bases, with 15 bases between them. The CDR3 length is 15 residues. Germline V gene lookup returns CDR1 DFQATT and CDR2 SNEGSKA (reference sequence). CDR3 DNA: TGCAGTGCTAGAGATCCCCTCAGAGAAGGCAATGAGCAGTTCTTC. Translation: CSARDPLREGNEQFF.

As to this clonotype: One junction end does not reproduce the germline sequence, and a read error may be involved. The chain recombines TRBV28 with TRBJ2-2; D is undetermined. This CDR3 comprises 14 residues. Germline V lookup: CDR1 MDHEN, CDR2 SYDVKM. The CDR3 spells CASSGSRGTRELFF. The CDR3, as DNA: TGTGCCAGCAGTGGATCCCGAGGCACCAGGGAGCTGTTTTTT.

This clonotype has ten or more counts. J is TRBJ2-7 and V is TRBV20-1; D gene unclear. Germline CDR1 and CDR2: DFQATT and SNEGSKA (reference sequence). Trimming took 1 base from V and 3 from J, leaving 7 bases between them. This CDR3 spans 12 amino acids. For the CDR3, the DNA is TGCAGTGCTAGAGGGTTGGTCTACGAGCAGTACTTC. Translation gives CSARGLVYEQYF.

The chain is built from TRBV29-1 and TRBJ2-1; no definite D call. The ends were cut back, 6 bases at V and 8 bases at J, with 5 bases in the middle. CDR1 and CDR2 from the germline V gene are SQVTM and ANQGSEA. The CDR3 runs 9 residues. The CDR3 bases are TGCAGCGTAAGCGATGAGCAGTTCTTC. Encoded protein: CSVSDEQFF.